What follows are 6 T cell receptor beta chains derived from one specimen sequenced in a study of shared clonotypes between healthy human individuals. TCRdb keeps only in-frame clones here, not all; method: immunoSEQ multiplex PCR. The sample holds about 2.4 million clones; approximately 94% are singletons and the top ten take about 0.38%. The sample consisted of naive CD4+ T cells from PBMCs. Subset in this sample: CD45RA+ positively selected. The receptors shown here come from a man aged 18 to 30 in good health. Some clones in this sample may be carry-over from other donors' samples.

The chain joins TRBV30 to TRBJ1-3; possibly TRBD1 for D (5 bases). With 2 bases removed from V and 5 bases from J, the gap between germline ends came to 19 bases. This CDR3 is 16 amino acids long. The germline V gene has CDR1 GTSNPN and CDR2 SVGIG (reference sequence). The CDR3 reads CAWSTTHGTDRNTIYF. In DNA form, the CDR3 reads TGTGCCTGGAGTACCACCCACGGGACGGATCGAAACACCATATATTTT. Based on the CDR3 plus reference TRBV30 and TRBJ1-3, the full variable domain is SQTIHQWPATLVQPVGSPLSLECTVEGTSNPNLYWYRQAAGRGLQLLFYSVGIGQISSEVPQNLSASRPQDRQFILSSKKLLLSDSGFYLCAWSTTHGTDRNTIYFGEGSWLTVV.

The V and J genes are TRBV5-4 and TRBJ1-2, with D possibly matching TRBD1 (5 bases). Germline V CDR1 and CDR2: SGHNT, YYREEE (reference sequence). This CDR3 has 15 residues. V was clipped by 0 bases and J by 4 bases, with 13 bases between them. The CDR3 DNA is TGTGCCAGCAGCTTGGGGGCGGGACGCGGCTATGGCTACACCTTC. It encodes CASSLGAGRGYGYTF.

The chain uses TRBV4-3 and TRBJ1-3; the match to TRBD1 covers 9 bases. The CDR3 sequence is 15 residues long. Germline loops: CDR1 LGHNA, CDR2 YSLEER. V lost 4 bases and J lost 7; bases outside the gene matches: 8. The CDR3 bases are TGCGCCAGCAGCCGGCAGGGACAGGGTGGGAACACCATATATTTT. This codes for CASSRQGQGGNTIYF.

V gene TRBV9 combines with J gene TRBJ2-1; 14 nucleotides align to TRBD2. The germline V gene encodes CDR1 SGDLS and CDR2 YYNGEE. V was clipped by 3 bases and J by 6 bases; unmatched bases: 2. The CDR3 extends over 15 amino acids. The chain's CDR3 is CASSGGLAGANEQFF. The CDR3 nucleotides read TGTGCCAGCAGCGGGGGACTAGCGGGAGCCAATGAGCAGTTCTTC.

The gene calls are TRBV4-1 and TRBJ2-2; no clear D. Germline-derived CDR1 and CDR2 are MGHRA and YSYEKL. Trimming removed 0 bases from V and 0 bases from J, with 14 bases in between. The CDR3 sequence is 18 residues long. CDR3 in amino acids: CASSQDPLQPSNTGELFF. The CDR3 bases are TGCGCCAGCAGCCAAGATCCTTTACAGCCGTCGAACACCGGGGAGCTGTTTTTT.

The chain recombines TRBV7-2 with TRBJ1-2; no reliable D call. The germline gives CDR1 SGHTA, CDR2 FQGNSA. The CDR3 loop spans 14 amino acids. V was pared by 1 base and J by 0 bases, with 6 bases between. CDR3 in DNA: TGTGCCAGCAGCTTAGTCAGAGCTAACTATGGCTACACCTTC. It is translated as CASSLVRANYGYTF.